The rows below give T cell receptor beta chains drawn from one sample of a study of T cells in pancreatic ductal adenocarcinoma. The table came from immunoSEQ multiplex PCR; TCRdb's copy has only in-frame clones and leaves some out. The data show about 97,000 clones, 90% to 95% seen once. The sample comprised PBMCs. These TCRs come from a human donor with pancreatic ductal adenocarcinoma. Each CDR3 is given with its conserved first and last residue. The D gene is left open where the match is weak. A row's size may be missing; if present it is once, few, many or a size class.

TRBV5-4	NA	TRBJ2-5	NA	CASNNQETQYF	TGTGCCAGCAACAACCAAGAGACCCAGTACTTC
TRBV29-1	TRBD1	TRBJ2-1	NA	CSVPTGWGSEQFF	TGCAGCGTTCCGACAGGGTGGGGAAGTGAGCAGTTCTTC
TRBV19	TRBD2	TRBJ2-1	NA	CASSMGLAGKTYNEQFF	TGTGCCAGTAGTATGGGATTAGCGGGAAAGACCTACAATGAGCAGTTCTTC
TRBV7-8	TRBD1	TRBJ2-3	NA	CASSSTGTGTDTQYF	TGTGCCAGCAGCTCTACCGGGACAGGAACAGATACGCAGTATTTT
TRBV4-1	NA	TRBJ2-3	NA	CASSQDDRVGTDTQYF	TGCGCCAGCAGCCAAGATGATCGGGTGGGCACAGATACGCAGTATTTT
TRBV19	NA	TRBJ1-1	NA	CASFPHGNLVNTEAFF	TGTGCCAGTTTCCCACACGGGAACTTGGTGAACACTGAAGCTTTCTTT
TRBV28	NA	TRBJ1-4	NA	CASSLWTGPTGEKLFF	TGTGCCAGCAGTTTATGGACAGGACCAACTGGGGAAAAACTGTTTTTT
TRBV5-4	TRBD2	TRBJ2-5	once	CASSLTSGAQETQYF	TGTGCCAGCAGCTTGACTAGCGGAGCTCAAGAGACCCAGTACTTC
TRBV7-2	TRBD2	TRBJ2-7	NA	CASSTGGGLEQYF	TGTGCCAGCAGTACTGGGGGGGGTCTAGAGCAGTACTTC
TRBV5-1	NA	TRBJ2-3	NA	CASSLGQSTDTQYF	TGCGCCAGCAGCTTGGGACAGTCTACAGATACGCAGTATTTT
TRBV18	TRBD1	TRBJ2-2	NA	CASSGTGSPDTGELFF	TGTGCCAGCTCCGGGACAGGGTCTCCTGACACCGGGGAGCTGTTTTTT
TRBV4-2	TRBD2	TRBJ2-3	NA	CASRQTSGATDTQYF	TGTGCCAGCAGACAGACTAGCGGGGCCACAGATACGCAGTATTTT
TRBV9	TRBD1	TRBJ2-3	NA	CASSVALDRGPTDTQYF	TGTGCCAGCAGCGTAGCTCTGGACAGGGGGCCCACAGATACGCAGTATTTT
TRBV30	NA	TRBJ2-4	NA	CAWSQGGDIQYF	TGTGCCTGGAGCCAGGGAGGAGACATTCAGTACTTC
TRBV5-6	TRBD1	TRBJ1-5	NA	CASSSGTGFRPQHF	TGTGCCAGCAGCTCCGGGACAGGGTTTAGGCCCCAGCATTTT
TRBV5-6	TRBD1	TRBJ2-7	NA	CASSFPGTGSFEQYF	TGTGCCAGCAGCTTCCCCGGGACAGGGAGCTTCGAGCAGTACTTC
TRBV28	NA	TRBJ1-5	once	CASSPTGINQPQHF	TGTGCCAGCAGCCCCACAGGAATCAATCAGCCCCAGCATTTT
TRBV7-2	TRBD2	TRBJ2-5	NA	CASCPGLEGETQYF	TGTGCCAGCTGTCCGGGACTAGAGGGGGAGACCCAGTACTTC
TRBV28	NA	TRBJ1-1	NA	CASSPGGANTEAFF	TGTGCCAGCAGCCCAGGAGGGGCCAACACTGAAGCTTTCTTT
TRBV20-1	NA	TRBJ1-1	NA	CSLGGTEAFF	TGCAGCTTGGGGGGCACTGAAGCTTTCTTT
TRBV28	NA	TRBJ2-7	NA	CASSLVRGATYEQYF	TGTGCCAGCAGTTTAGTACGCGGCGCCACCTACGAGCAGTACTTC
TRBV7-9	TRBD1	TRBJ2-7	once	CASSLLDREYEQYF	TGTGCCAGCAGCTTACTGGACAGGGAGTACGAGCAGTACTTC
TRBV7-2	TRBD1	TRBJ2-3	NA	CASSFRIGTESKDTQYF	TGTGCCAGCAGCTTTAGAATCGGGACAGAGTCTAAAGATACGCAGTATTTT
TRBV6-4	NA	TRBJ2-1	NA	CASSDGPPNREIVEQFF	TGTGCCAGCAGTGATGGCCCGCCTAACAGGGAAATTGTCGAGCAGTTCTTC
TRBV27	NA	TRBJ2-7	NA	CASSTDPSYEQYF	TGTGCCAGCAGTACAGACCCTTCCTACGAGCAGTACTTC
TRBV27	NA	TRBJ2-3	NA	CASSSMAPAWRGTQYF	TGTGCCAGCAGTTCCATGGCGCCTGCCTGGAGGGGTACGCAGTATTTT
TRBV5-4	TRBD2	TRBJ2-7	NA	CASSLGGSGLFYEQYF	TGTGCCAGCAGCTTGGGCGGGAGTGGGCTATTCTACGAGCAGTACTTC
TRBV29-1	TRBD2	TRBJ2-7	NA	CSVEDRLAGFYEQYF	TGCAGCGTTGAAGATCGACTAGCGGGATTCTACGAGCAGTACTTC
TRBV6-5	NA	TRBJ2-7	few	CASAFRQGYPEQYF	TGTGCCAGCGCTTTCCGGCAGGGATACCCCGAGCAGTACTTC
TRBV5-4	NA	TRBJ2-7	NA	CASSLGQSYEQYF	TGTGCCAGCAGCTTGGGGCAGTCCTACGAGCAGTACTTC